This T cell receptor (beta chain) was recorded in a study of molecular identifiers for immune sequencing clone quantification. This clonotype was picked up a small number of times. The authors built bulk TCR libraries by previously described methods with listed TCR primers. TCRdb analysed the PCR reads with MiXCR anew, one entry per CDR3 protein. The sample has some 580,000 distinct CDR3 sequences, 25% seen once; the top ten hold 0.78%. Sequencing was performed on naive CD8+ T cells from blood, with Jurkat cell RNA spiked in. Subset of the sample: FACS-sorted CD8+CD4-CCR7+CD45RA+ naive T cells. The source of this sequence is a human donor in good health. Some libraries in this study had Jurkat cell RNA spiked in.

This CDR3 is CASSLGLYNSPLHF. The CDR3 nucleotides are TGTGCCAGCTCGCTGGGCCTCTATAATTCACCCCTCCACTTT. This chain connects TRBV9 to TRBJ1-6; D gene uncertain. V was trimmed by 7 bases and J by 3 bases, leaving 11 bases between them. The germline gives CDR1 SGDLS, CDR2 YYNGEE. The CDR3 loop spans 14 amino acids.